This T cell receptor beta chain was observed in a study of Ad26.COV2.S vaccination and SARS-CoV-2 variants (dated by TCRdb to the early 2020s). Describing the broader study: Donors in the vaccine arm were drawn from COV1001, a multicentre, randomized, double-blind, placebo-controlled phase I-IIa trial testing Ad26.COV2.S in healthy adults. Dosing of Ad26.COV2.S was intramuscular, at either 5x10^10 or 1x10^11 viral particles, delivered as one shot or as two shots spaced 56 days apart. TCRbeta repertoire sequencing served as the tool for gauging how specific and how broad the SARS-CoV-2-reactive T cell receptors were following Ad26.COV2.S vaccination. The TCR-sequenced set comprised about 30 samples: approximately 19 Ad26.COV2.S vaccine recipients, 5 placebo recipients and 8 SARS-CoV-2 convalescent individuals. Participants in the trial were split at random into five groups of five each, receiving low-dose or high-dose Ad26.COV2.S once or twice, or else placebo on both occasions. Throughout the experiments and outcome assessment, investigators stayed blinded to trial group allocation.

CDR3 length: 15 amino acids, cysteine to phenylalanine. The CDR3 DNA has 45 bases and is translated from base 1. Relative to germline, V is 7 bases shorter and J is 4 bases shorter, with 17 bases between their ends. The germline V gene encodes CDR1 MRHNA and CDR2 SNTAGT. According to the study, the label for this sample's treatment or condition signals: roughly 20 received Ad26.COV2.S at low or high dose, single or two shots; 5 received placebo; per-sample allocation not given. For vaccine and placebo recipients, repertoires were sequenced using samples collected on day 63 after the first injection. Cohort 1b enrolled about 25 adults aged 18-55 years at a single site in Boston, USA, between 29 July and 7 August 2020. Ad26.COV2.S was a replication-incompetent adenovirus type 26 vector expressing a prefusion-stabilized SARS-CoV-2 spike protein from the original Wuhan strain. The research as a whole found: The study was not powered for comparison of responses between vaccine doses or regimens. Vaccine and placebo recipients had comparable non-spike TCR breadth, which fits with the vaccine containing only spike. Spike-specific TCR breadth was higher in Ad26.COV2.S recipients than in placebo recipients (P = 0.0014). Substantial breadth of spike-specific CD8+ and CD4+ T cell responses was reported after vaccination. According to the authors, total T cell responses may have been underestimated by the TCR breadth and depth analyses.

A note on this clone: What antigen it recognizes has not been identified. Base qualities are missing; no much larger clone stands one base away.

The immunoSEQ Assay was the method used to sequence TCRbeta CDR3 regions. After extraction, genomic DNA underwent amplification by bias-controlled multiplex PCR, followed by high-throughput sequencing. Per the source publication's procedure: To quantify the absolute abundance of every unique TCRbeta CDR3 region, sequences were collapsed and filtered. T cell fraction was estimated by normalization of TCRbeta template counts to usable DNA, with usable DNA being measured through amplification of reference genes present in all nucleated cells. Repertoire TCRs were annotated as SARS-CoV-2-specific by exact matching of V gene, CDR3 amino acid sequence and J gene to a known reactive TCR set. MIRA supplied the reference SARS-CoV-2 TCR set, which was filtered for enrichment in COVID-19-positive ImmuneCODE repertoires so that public or cross-reactive TCRs were removed. Based on the MIRA antigens, annotated TCRs were further analysed at the level of specific ORF or position within ORF. Breadth was defined as annotated unique rearrangements over total unique productive rearrangements; depth was the summed frequency of those rearrangements. Two-sided Wilcoxon rank-sum tests were used to compare TCR breadth between groups. The table was pulled from immuneACCESS by TCRdb, which kept in-frame rearrangements only. Such tables lose some clones; where checked, under half of the loss comes from unresolved V genes, and the rest has no known cause. The V and J calls and the clone size are those of that table, but D and trimming were determined from the DNA. The sample data list about 400,000 clones, and about 85% of these were observed just once. Jointly, the top ten make up 3.5% of the sample.

The sequenced sample was peripheral blood, obtained in a trial of Ad26.COV2.S vaccine versus placebo. This clonotype was obtained from a person aged 18-60 years who received the Ad26.COV2.S COVID-19 vaccine or a placebo. The rearrangement combines TRBV6-4 with TRBJ1-5, with the D gene not clear enough to name. The encoded CDR3 is CASTQVGQLNQPQHF. The DNA sequence is given as TGTGCCAGCACCCAAGTAGGGCAGCTTAATCAGCCCCAGCATTTT.